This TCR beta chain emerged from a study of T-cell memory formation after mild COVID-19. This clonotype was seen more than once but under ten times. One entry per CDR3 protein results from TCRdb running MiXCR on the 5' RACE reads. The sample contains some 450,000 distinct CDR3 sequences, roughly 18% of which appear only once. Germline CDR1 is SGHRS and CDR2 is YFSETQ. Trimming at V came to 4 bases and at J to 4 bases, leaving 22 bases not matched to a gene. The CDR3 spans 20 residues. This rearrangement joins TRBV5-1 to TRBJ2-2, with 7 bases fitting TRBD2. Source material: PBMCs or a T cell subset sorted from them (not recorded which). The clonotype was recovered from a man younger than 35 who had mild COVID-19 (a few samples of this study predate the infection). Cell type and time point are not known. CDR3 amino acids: CASSGMVSGTISEGTGELFF. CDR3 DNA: TGCGCCAGCAGCGGGATGGTTTCCGGGACTATCAGCGAGGGCACCGGGGAGCTGTTTTTT.